The clone carrying this TCR beta chain was detected once. The sample is drawn from a study of blood T cell repertoires in COVID-19. Study context: Samples of COVID-19 (acute and convalescent) were obtained from the United States, Italy and Spain. The cDNA or gDNA used as material had been derived from T cells, B-cell-depleted T cells, or PBMCs.

The CDR3 extends over 16 amino acids. J lost 3 bases, V lost 0 bases, and 4 bases had no gene match. CDR1 is MGHRA and CDR2 is YSYEKL in the germline V gene. Original handling: Reference gene primers were amplified, and this amplification served to estimate nucleated cell counts. The protocol was immunoSEQ multiplex PCR, while the TCRdb copy is restricted to in-frame clones and leaves out a portion. The V and J calls and clone size were taken over from that table, and D and trimming were inferred from the DNA. The table shows about 160,000 clones, with about 74% occurring only once. The sequenced material came from peripheral blood. The sequence derives from a man aged 55-75 years with acute or convalescent COVID-19. V gene TRBV4-1 combines with J gene TRBJ2-7; 11 bases fit TRBD2. The CDR3 DNA reads TGCGCCAGCAGCCAAGAATTTGGGACTAGCGGCTACGAGCAGTACTTC. It is translated as CASSQEFGTSGYEQYF.